This T cell receptor (beta chain) is drawn from a study of tumor-infiltrating lymphocytes in localized non-small cell lung cancer. Study background: Patients included smokers and never-smokers with various histologies, some sampled after neoadjuvant chemotherapy.

With respect to this clone: What it binds is not known.

Profiling relied on immunoSEQ multiplex PCR, and the TCRdb table lists in-frame clones only, not all of them. The sample has about 12,000 clones, around 79% seen once; the top ten hold 4% to 5%. Study observations and caveats: Immunotypes IM1 and IM2 had similar TCR-derived T-cell fractions.

Source material: lung tumor tissue. The sequence was collected from a human donor with non-small cell lung cancer.

The CDR3 loop reads CASSLQGQGANTGELFF. CDR3 DNA: TGTGCCAGCAGCTTACAGGGACAGGGGGCAAACACCGGGGAGCTGTTTTTT. This chain joins TRBV5-5 and TRBJ2-2, with 12 bases lining up with TRBD1. V gave up 2 bases and J gave up 2 bases; unmatched junction bases: 4. Germline CDR1 SGHKS, CDR2 YYEKEE (reference sequence). There are 17 residues in the CDR3.